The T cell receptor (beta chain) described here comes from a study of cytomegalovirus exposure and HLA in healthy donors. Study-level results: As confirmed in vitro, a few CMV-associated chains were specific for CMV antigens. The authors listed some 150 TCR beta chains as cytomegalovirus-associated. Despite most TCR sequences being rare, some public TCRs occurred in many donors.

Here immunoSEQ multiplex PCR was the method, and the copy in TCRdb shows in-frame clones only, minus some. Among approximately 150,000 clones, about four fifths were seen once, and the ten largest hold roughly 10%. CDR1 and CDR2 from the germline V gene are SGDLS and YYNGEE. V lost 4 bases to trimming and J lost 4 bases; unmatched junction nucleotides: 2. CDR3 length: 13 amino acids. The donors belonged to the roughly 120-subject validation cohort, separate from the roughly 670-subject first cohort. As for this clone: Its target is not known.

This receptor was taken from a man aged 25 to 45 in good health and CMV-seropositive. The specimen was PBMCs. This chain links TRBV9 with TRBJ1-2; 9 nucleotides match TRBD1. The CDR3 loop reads CASSLGQGYGYTF. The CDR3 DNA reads TGTGCCAGCAGCTTGGGACAGGGCTATGGCTACACCTTC.